This TCR beta chain was captured by sequencing in a study of cytomegalovirus exposure and HLA in healthy donors. Background on the study: Across more than 350 genotyped donors, 81% landed in the Caucasian-associated ancestry cluster.

PCR amplification relied on 60 Vbeta primers (plus 13 Jbeta primers). Produced via immunoSEQ multiplex PCR; TCRdb's table is partial and in-frame only. This table holds some 220,000 clones, more than 75% found once. The CDR3 is made up of 15 amino acids. V was cut by 4 bases and J by 7 bases, with 20 bases left in between. The V gene's germline CDR1 is GTSNPN and CDR2 SVGIG (reference sequence). With regard to this clone: Its cognate antigen is unknown.

Study-wide points: Follow-up analysis later connected one missense variant in DCLRE1C with trimming of TCR beta V- and J-genes. Among the sequence variants, a highly shared cluster was likely an artifact of sequencing.

Sequenced input: PBMCs. The receptor was isolated from a girl aged 2-9 years in good health and CMV-seronegative. V gene TRBV30 combines with J gene TRBJ1-5; weak D call: TRBD1 (6 bases). The CDR3 region has the DNA TGTGCCTGGACCCCGGACAGTTCCGTAGGGCAGCCCCAGCATTTT. This gives the protein CAWTPDSSVGQPQHF.